This is a list of T cell receptor beta chains from one sample in a study of CD8+ T cells in alopecia areata. Profiling relied on immunoSEQ multiplex PCR, and the TCRdb table lists in-frame clones only, not all of them. Of thousands of clones listed, just over 70% were seen once; the top ten hold 2.5% to 3%. The sequenced sample consisted of CD4+ Tregs sorted from blood. The receptors shown here come from a human donor with alopecia areata. Both conserved end residues are trimmed from each CDR3. Fields, in order: J gene, CDR3 length, V gene, CDR3 protein.

j_gene: TRBJ2-4; len: 11; v_gene: TRBV6-6; CDR3aa: ATLRGAGYIQY
j_gene: TRBJ2-3; len: 10; v_gene: TRBV11-1; CDR3aa: ASSLRRVTQY
j_gene: TRBJ2-6; len: 14; v_gene: TRBV5-1; CDR3aa: ASSPLEWVAGDVLT
j_gene: TRBJ2-3; len: 13; v_gene: TRBV5-4; CDR3aa: ASSPGGVLADTQY
j_gene: TRBJ2-3; len: 12; v_gene: TRBV7-9; CDR3aa: ASSLGPGRNTQY
j_gene: TRBJ2-7; len: 13; v_gene: TRBV5-1; CDR3aa: ASSSRPRKIYEQY
j_gene: TRBJ1-2; len: 12; v_gene: TRBV5-4; CDR3aa: ASSLVGFNYGYT
j_gene: TRBJ2-7; len: 13; v_gene: TRBV7-7; CDR3aa: ASSPSAGAGGLQY
j_gene: TRBJ2-3; len: 13; v_gene: TRBV18; CDR3aa: ASSPPTGFTDTQY
j_gene: TRBJ2-3; len: 11; v_gene: TRBV5-4; CDR3aa: ASSRVGADTQY
j_gene: TRBJ2-5; len: 12; v_gene: TRBV30; CDR3aa: AWIPGTVGETQY
j_gene: TRBJ1-2; len: 9; v_gene: TRBV30; CDR3aa: AHDGYYGYT
j_gene: TRBJ1-2; len: 13; v_gene: TRBV2; CDR3aa: ASSGQVFASYGYT
j_gene: TRBJ1-1; len: 12; v_gene: TRBV19; CDR3aa: ASRTGLGNTEAF
j_gene: TRBJ2-4; len: 14; v_gene: TRBV9; CDR3aa: ASSVGLRESKNIQY
j_gene: TRBJ2-5; len: 10; v_gene: TRBV5-8; CDR3aa: ASSLTLETQY
j_gene: TRBJ2-1; len: 14; v_gene: TRBV6-6; CDR3aa: ASSYEVASGYNEQF
j_gene: TRBJ2-3; len: 13; v_gene: TRBV14; CDR3aa: ASSPHRVITDTQY
j_gene: TRBJ1-2; len: 9; v_gene: TRBV6-5; CDR3aa: ASRTVRGYT
j_gene: TRBJ1-1; len: 14; v_gene: TRBV27; CDR3aa: ASSMSRTGMNTEAF
j_gene: TRBJ2-6; len: 13; v_gene: TRBV5-1; CDR3aa: ASSLGVSGANVLT
j_gene: TRBJ2-3; len: 6; v_gene: TRBV20-1; CDR3aa: SASREL
j_gene: TRBJ2-3; len: 13; v_gene: TRBV9; CDR3aa: ASSVGLAGWDTQY
j_gene: TRBJ1-2; len: 12; v_gene: TRBV7-9; CDR3aa: ASSLERGTYGYT
j_gene: TRBJ2-5; len: 10; v_gene: TRBV29-1; CDR3aa: SVRQFQETQY
j_gene: -; len: 13; v_gene: TRBV5-6; CDR3aa: ASSLAWDTYYEQY
j_gene: TRBJ2-2; len: 16; v_gene: TRBV4-3; CDR3aa: ASSQVLAEKTNTGELF
j_gene: TRBJ2-1; len: 8; v_gene: TRBV7-9; CDR3aa: ASSQYGEF
j_gene: TRBJ2-3; len: 12; v_gene: TRBV19; CDR3aa: ASRVAGRGGRQY
j_gene: TRBJ1-2; len: 15; v_gene: TRBV28; CDR3aa: ASYAPGQEALSYGYT
j_gene: TRBJ2-1; len: 15; v_gene: TRBV27; CDR3aa: ASSLTLWGASYNEQF
j_gene: TRBJ2-1; len: 12; v_gene: TRBV29-1; CDR3aa: SVADRVSYNEQF
j_gene: TRBJ1-5; len: 11; v_gene: TRBV30; CDR3aa: ACRTGKEKPQH
j_gene: TRBJ1-6; len: 12; v_gene: TRBV27; CDR3aa: ASSFRPVYSPLH
j_gene: TRBJ2-1; len: 16; v_gene: TRBV5-1; CDR3aa: ASSSKKVPTSSYNEQF
j_gene: TRBJ1-5; len: 13; v_gene: TRBV5-1; CDR3aa: ASSLDSTANQPQH
j_gene: TRBJ2-3; len: 12; v_gene: TRBV7-9; CDR3aa: ASSYITAADTQY
j_gene: TRBJ1-1; len: 13; v_gene: TRBV29-1; CDR3aa: SVEHIGQRNTEAF
j_gene: TRBJ2-4; len: 10; v_gene: TRBV29-1; CDR3aa: SVGRAGNIQY
j_gene: TRBJ2-1; len: 17; v_gene: TRBV14; CDR3aa: ASSQVDRTSGIAYNEQF
j_gene: TRBJ2-7; len: 17; v_gene: TRBV5-1; CDR3aa: ASSLAVTGGAIGPYEQY
j_gene: TRBJ2-2; len: 10; v_gene: TRBV29-1; CDR3aa: SARTATGELF
j_gene: TRBJ2-3; len: 15; v_gene: TRBV21-1; CDR3aa: ASRGRAAGESTDTQY
j_gene: TRBJ1-1; len: 12; v_gene: TRBV30; CDR3aa: AWSPTLYEGEAF
j_gene: TRBJ1-1; len: 9; v_gene: TRBV20-1; CDR3aa: SAQRQAEAF
j_gene: TRBJ1-1; len: 16; v_gene: TRBV2; CDR3aa: ASSARDMGYGLITEAF
j_gene: TRBJ1-5; len: 13; v_gene: TRBV2; CDR3aa: ASSGGRGLGQPQH
j_gene: TRBJ2-5; len: 15; v_gene: TRBV10-3; CDR3aa: AISESQAGVNQETQY
j_gene: TRBJ1-1; len: 10; v_gene: TRBV18; CDR3aa: ASSPRDSEAF
j_gene: TRBJ2-3; len: 14; v_gene: TRBV6-5; CDR3aa: ASSSRGPGSTDTQY
j_gene: TRBJ1-5; len: 11; v_gene: TRBV10-1; CDR3aa: ASSDGQRQPQH
j_gene: TRBJ1-2; len: 17; v_gene: TRBV9; CDR3aa: ASSPEGTFNKGRLWGYT
j_gene: TRBJ2-3; len: 13; v_gene: TRBV11-2; CDR3aa: ASSLVGSDSDTQY
j_gene: TRBJ1-6; len: 17; v_gene: TRBV5-4; CDR3aa: ASTIRRGGSLKLGSPLH
j_gene: TRBJ2-1; len: 14; v_gene: TRBV28; CDR3aa: ASSLPTGGEFGEQF
j_gene: TRBJ1-6; len: 16; v_gene: TRBV9; CDR3aa: ASSARPGQGYLYSPLH
j_gene: TRBJ1-6; len: 15; v_gene: TRBV9; CDR3aa: ASSDRQGGPYNSPLH
j_gene: TRBJ2-7; len: 9; v_gene: TRBV5-1; CDR3aa: ASNRGNEQY
j_gene: TRBJ1-1; len: 11; v_gene: TRBV14; CDR3aa: ASSQFSNTEAF
j_gene: TRBJ1-6; len: 14; v_gene: TRBV19; CDR3aa: ASSTPRQGWNSPLH